Presented here are 29 T cell receptor beta chains from one specimen sequenced in a study of vaccination and CD4 T cells after COVID-19. This sample's treatment: approximately nine-day PBMC culture with coronavirus spike peptide pools or control peptides (ViraFEST assay). Cultured CD4+ T cell DNA underwent sequencing with the Oncomine TCR Beta short-read assay. TCRdb recomputed calls from the PCR reads with MiXCR, one row per CDR3 protein. The table records approximately 14,000 distinct CDR3 sequences, approximately 53% of them present only once. These receptors' antigens are unknown. The input for sequencing was CD4+ T cells from blood, cultured in vitro, taken before SARS-CoV-2 vaccination. These TCRs come from a human donor who had recovered from COVID-19.

This clonotype has a single count. J is TRBJ2-7 and V is TRBV7-2; TRBD1 matches at 7 bases. V was pared by 5 bases and J by 5 bases, with 9 bases of the junction left unmatched. CDR3 length equals 14 residues. Germline lookup yields CDR1 SGHTA and CDR2 FQGNSA. CDR3: CASSPQGVRDEQYF. CDR3 in DNA: TGTGCCAGCAGCCCCCAGGGGGTTCGGGACGAGCAGTACTTC.

This chain connects TRBV7-9 to TRBJ2-5; 10 bases match TRBD2. The length of the CDR3 is 15 residues. V trimming: 5 bases; J trimming: 5 bases; junction bases outside the gene matches: 8. Germline CDR1 is SEHNR and CDR2 is FQNEAQ (reference sequence). CDR3 bases: TGTGCCAGCAGCACAAACATAGCGGGAGGTGAGACCCAGTACTTC. Its translation: CASSTNIAGGETQYF.

This rearrangement joins TRBV19 to TRBJ2-1; D gene unclear. V shed 5 bases and J shed 6 bases, with 20 bases lying between them. Germline CDR1 reads LNHDA; CDR2 reads SQIVND (reference sequence). The CDR3 totals 16 residues. CDR3 coding DNA: TGTGCCAGTAGTGACGGTCGCTTAGTATGGGGCAATGAGCAGTTCTTC. This encodes CASSDGRLVWGNEQFF.

The chain uses TRBV5-4 and TRBJ2-7; 7 bases match TRBD2. Germline-derived CDR1 and CDR2 are SGHNT and YYREEE (reference sequence). Losses at the gene ends were 2 bases for V and 7 bases for J; bases not matched to a gene: 12. CDR3 length: 15 amino acids. The chain's CDR3 is CASSFGTTVTKEQYF. The CDR3 nucleotides read TGTGCCAGCAGCTTTGGGACTACCGTTACGAAGGAGCAGTACTTC.

This clonotype came up once. The rearrangement joins TRBV28 to TRBJ2-3, with D possibly TRBD2 on 6 matching bases. From germline, CDR1 is MDHEN and CDR2 SYDVKM. The CDR3 has 14 amino acids. Deletions cut 7 bases from V and 0 bases from J, with 11 bases between. CDR3 coding DNA: TGTGCCAGCAAGGAGGGTTTAAGCACAGATACGCAGTATTTT. Its translation is CASKEGLSTDTQYF. Full variable domain (rest looked up from reference TRBV28 and TRBJ2-3): DVKVTQSSRYLVKRTGEKVFLECVQDMDHENMFWYRQDPGLGLRLIYFSYDVKMKEKGDIPEGYSVSREKKERFSLILESASTNQTSMYLCASKEGLSTDTQYFGPGTRLTVL.

The gene calls are TRBV2 and TRBJ2-7; a possible D gene is TRBD2 (5 bases). This CDR3 has 14 residues. The germline V and J ends were trimmed by 10 bases and 0 bases, with 16 bases remaining between them. The germline V gene encodes CDR1 SNHLY and CDR2 FYNNEI. CDR3 DNA: TGTGCCACCGGTTCGGGGTCCCTCTCCTACGAGCAGTACTTC. This codes for CATGSGSLSYEQYF.

The V call is TRBV27, the J call TRBJ2-3, with 13 bases that match TRBD2. Losses at the gene ends were 3 bases for V and 0 bases for J; bases not matched to a gene: 6. The CDR3 is 18 residues long. CDR1 and CDR2 (germline): MNHEY, SMNVEV (reference sequence). CDR3 sequence (DNA): TGTGCCAGCAGTTTCGAGGGACTAGCGGGACTTAGCACAGATACGCAGTATTTT. Its translation is CASSFEGLAGLSTDTQYF.

This clonotype was picked up a small number of times. The genes are TRBV27 and TRBJ1-1; TRBD1 aligns across 9 bases. The CDR3 runs to 17 residues. Germline V gene sequence: CDR1 MNHEY, CDR2 SMNVEV (reference sequence). Losses at the gene ends were 6 bases for V and 4 bases for J; bases not matched to a gene: 15. CDR3 sequence reads: CASRRLIQGAPSTEAFF. The DNA for the CDR3 is TGTGCCAGCAGGCGCCTGATACAGGGGGCGCCGAGCACTGAAGCTTTCTTT.

There are a few counts of this clonotype. The V and J genes are TRBV28 and TRBJ2-3; 14 bases align to TRBD2. In germline, CDR1 is MDHEN, CDR2 SYDVKM. V lost 5 bases to trimming and J lost 14 bases; unmatched junction nucleotides: 12. This CDR3 region has 15 residues. In DNA form, the CDR3 reads TGTGCCAGCAGTCCGGGACTAGCGGGAGACGGTTTACTGTATTTT. Translation gives CASSPGLAGDGLLYF.

This chain uses TRBV7-3 with TRBJ2-2, with 7 nucleotides matching TRBD2. The CDR3 is 14 amino acids. CDR1 and CDR2 (germline): SGHTA, FQGTGA. V gave up 5 bases and J gave up 3 bases; unmatched junction bases: 3. The CDR3 region has the DNA TGTGCCAGCAGCCCCCGGGGGGACACCGGGGAGCTGTTTTTT. Protein sequence: CASSPRGDTGELFF.

This clonotype was detected a few times. The chain carries TRBV20-1 and TRBJ1-1; the D gene is possibly TRBD1 (6 bases). The V gene's germline CDR1 is DFQATT and CDR2 SNEGSKA (reference sequence). V was cut by 7 bases and J by 3 bases, with 15 bases left in between. The CDR3 extends over 13 amino acids. Here the CDR3 reads CSVDDRFDTEAFF. CDR3 bases: TGCAGTGTCGACGACAGGTTCGACACTGAAGCTTTCTTT.

V is TRBV30 and J is TRBJ1-2; 7 bases are a match to TRBD1. CDR3 length: 13 amino acids. Trimming took 3 bases from V and 4 from J; bases not matched to a gene: 5. Germline V gene lookup returns CDR1 GTSNPN and CDR2 SVGIG (reference sequence). CDR3 in amino acids: CAWSRRQGYGYTF. In DNA, the CDR3 is TGTGCCTGGAGCCGAAGACAGGGCTATGGCTACACCTTC.

This clonotype came up a few times. J is TRBJ1-1 and V is TRBV6-4; D remains unclear. V lost 6 bases and J 1 base, leaving 9 bases between the germline ends. Germline V gene lookup returns CDR1 MRHNA and CDR2 SNTAGT. This CDR3 region has 13 residues. The CDR3 bases are TGTGCCAGCAGCTCACAATGGAACACTGAAGCTTTCTTT. Residues: CASSSQWNTEAFF.

V gene TRBV4-2 combines with J gene TRBJ1-6; 10 nucleotides agree with TRBD1. This CDR3 is 17 amino acids long. Trimming removed 4 bases from V and 3 bases from J; junction bases left unmatched: 6. Germline V gene lookup returns CDR1 LGHNA and CDR2 YNFKEQ. CDR3 residues: CASSPETGGIYNSPLHF. CDR3 sequence (DNA): TGTGCCAGCAGCCCTGAGACAGGGGGCATCTATAATTCACCCCTCCACTTT.

This clonotype was seen only a few times. This chain links TRBV7-2 with TRBJ2-1; 10 bases align to TRBD1. Trimming cost V 5 bases and J 7 bases; bases outside gene matches: 2. The CDR3 covers 13 residues. The germline V gene encodes CDR1 SGHTA and CDR2 FQGNSA. The CDR3: CASSGDRGNEQFF. Here the CDR3 DNA reads TGTGCCAGCAGCGGGGACAGGGGTAATGAGCAGTTCTTC.

The V call is TRBV7-2, the J call TRBJ2-7; 11 nucleotides match TRBD1. The CDR3 is 15 residues long. CDR1 and CDR2 from the germline V gene are SGHTA and FQGNSA. After removal of 1 base from V and 6 bases from J, the junction contained 5 bases not matched to a gene. This CDR3 reads CASSLVGQGDREQYF. In DNA form, the CDR3 reads TGTGCCAGCAGCTTAGTGGGACAGGGGGATCGCGAGCAGTACTTC.

This clonotype was counted only a few times. This chain connects TRBV19 to TRBJ2-3, with 13 bases fitting TRBD2. The V gene end was trimmed by 4 bases and the J gene end by 5 bases; junction bases not matched to a gene: 0. Per germline, CDR1 LNHDA and CDR2 SQIVND (reference sequence). The CDR3 is made up of 14 amino acids. The chain's CDR3 is CASSRTSGRDTQYF. DNA of the CDR3: TGTGCCAGTAGTAGGACTAGCGGGAGAGATACGCAGTATTTT.

This clonotype was detected only once. The J gene is TRBJ2-1, the V gene TRBV20-1; D is perhaps TRBD1 or TRBD2 (5 bases each). Germline V gene sequence: CDR1 DFQATT, CDR2 SNEGSKA (reference sequence). The ends were cut back, 2 bases at V and 6 bases at J, with 20 bases in the middle. This CDR3 is built from 16 residues. This CDR3 is CSARKSFGTPANEQFF. The CDR3 nucleotides are TGCAGTGCTAGAAAATCGTTCGGGACCCCGGCCAATGAGCAGTTCTTC.

This clonotype was picked up one time. The V call is TRBV19, the J call TRBJ2-7; 13 bases map to TRBD2. V shed 6 bases and J 2 bases; nucleotides not matched to a gene: 7. The CDR3 has 16 residues. The germline CDR1 and CDR2 sequences are LNHDA and SQIVND (reference sequence). CDR3 residues: CASRITGLAGTYEQYF. CDR3 DNA: TGTGCCAGTAGGATTACGGGACTAGCGGGGACCTACGAGCAGTACTTC.

V is TRBV6-5 and J is TRBJ2-3; 10 positions agree with TRBD1. CDR3 length: 18 amino acids. Per germline, CDR1 MNHEY and CDR2 SVGAGI. The V segment lost 0 bases and the J segment 3 bases; nucleotides outside the gene matches: 9. CDR3 nucleotides: TGTGCCAGCAGTTACTCGGGACAGGGACAGGGGCTAACAGATACGCAGTATTTT. This sequence encodes CASSYSGQGQGLTDTQYF.

The CDR3 coding sequence is TGTGCCAGCTCAGGGGCCCGAGATATTGAGCAGTTCTTC. The encoded protein is CASSGARDIEQFF. This chain links TRBV6-1 with TRBJ2-1; TRBD1 is a possible D gene (6 bases). Germline CDR1 and CDR2: MNHNS and SASEGT. This CDR3 contains 13 residues. Trimming shortened V by 8 bases and J by 9 bases, and 17 bases separated the two germline ends.

V usage is TRBV7-3 and J usage is TRBJ2-1; D gene unclear. The V end was cut by 1 base, the J end by 5 bases, with 6 bases between. The CDR3 loop spans 13 amino acids. Germline loops: CDR1 SGHTA, CDR2 FQGTGA. DNA for the CDR3: TGTGCCAGCAGCTTAAGTCCAGACAATGAGCAGTTCTTC. Its translation: CASSLSPDNEQFF.

CDR3 bases: TGTGCCAGCAGTTACGGGCTAGCGGGAGGTAGTCGGAGGAACGAGCAGTACTTC. It codes for CASSYGLAGGSRRNEQYF. V and J are TRBV6-5 and TRBJ2-7, with 11 bases that match TRBD2. The V gene's germline CDR1 is MNHEY and CDR2 SVGAGI. The length of the CDR3 is 18 residues. Trimming at V came to 2 bases and at J to 5 bases, leaving 14 bases not matched to a gene.

The genes are TRBV4-1 and TRBJ1-2, with 10 bases identical to TRBD1. V was clipped by 4 bases and J by 4 bases; unmatched bases: 9. CDR1 and CDR2 (germline): MGHRA, YSYEKL. The CDR3 has 16 residues. DNA for the CDR3: TGCGCCAGCAGCCGGCCCGGACAGGGGGGGAGCTATGGCTACACCTTC. This encodes CASSRPGQGGSYGYTF.

As to this clonotype: A junction end diverges from the germline sequence, so it may reflect a read error. This chain uses TRBV24-1 with TRBJ2-1; D gene ambiguous. In germline, CDR1 is KGHDR, CDR2 SFDVKD. The CDR3 is made up of 16 amino acids. CDR3 residues: CATSNFSRTRSNEQFF. DNA of the CDR3: TGTGCCACCAGTAATTTCTCTAGGACCCGCTCTAATGAGCAGTTCTTC.

This clonotype was observed a handful of times. V is TRBV20-1 and J is TRBJ1-1; D is perhaps TRBD1 (5 bases). V was shortened by 6 bases and J by 12 bases, with 17 bases between the two germline ends. Germline CDR1 is DFQATT and CDR2 is SNEGSKA (reference sequence). This CDR3 has 11 amino acids. The CDR3 coding sequence is TGCAGTGCCACTCGGAGGGGCGGAACTTTCTTT. Its translation is CSATRRGGTFF.

CDR3 protein: CASTRTSGSLNEQFF. The CDR3 DNA is TGTGCCAGCACGAGAACTAGCGGGAGCCTCAATGAGCAGTTCTTC. The gene calls are TRBV2 and TRBJ2-1; 11 nucleotides agree with TRBD2. The CDR3 length is 15 residues. Germline V gene lookup returns CDR1 SNHLY and CDR2 FYNNEI. The trim removed 7 bases at V and 6 bases at J, leaving 8 bases unmatched. The variable domain in full, completed from reference TRBV2 and TRBJ2-1, reads EPEVTQTPSHQVTQMGQEVILRCVPISNHLYFYWYRQILGQKVEFLVSFYNNEISEKSEIFDDQFSVERPDGSNFTLKIRSTKLEDSAMYFCASTRTSGSLNEQFFGPGTRLTVL.

The V and J genes are TRBV6-2 or TRBV6-3 and TRBJ2-6, with TRBD1 matching over 10 bases. The CDR3 has 18 residues. Losses at the gene ends were 5 bases for V and 0 bases for J; bases not matched to a gene: 7. Germline V gene sequence: CDR1 MNHEY, CDR2 SVGEGT. As DNA, the CDR3 is TGTGCCAGCAGTCCCCGGGACAGGGGCTTCTCTGGGGCCAACGTCCTGACTTTC. This codes for CASSPRDRGFSGANVLTF.

V gene TRBV1 combines with J gene TRBJ2-3. TRBV1 is a recognized pseudogene. The CDR3 length is 14 residues. The DNA for the CDR3 is TGCACCAGCAGCCAAGGGGCTAGTTCAGATACGCAGTATTTT. As protein: CTSSQGASSDTQYF.